This T cell receptor (beta chain) was obtained from a study of blood T cell repertoires in COVID-19. Across the study: T cells, B-cell-depleted T cells, or PBMCs provided the cDNA or gDNA that served as material.

TCRdb's copy holds only in-frame clones and misses some; the assay was immunoSEQ multiplex PCR. The table has 250,000 or so clones, about 89% seen once. This clone showed up just once. Sample: peripheral blood. This TCR was recovered from a middle-aged woman who had recovered from COVID-19.

CDR3 sequence reads: CASSSLSGRFSNEQFF. DNA of the CDR3: TGTGCCAGCAGCTCTCTGAGCGGGAGGTTCTCGAATGAGCAGTTCTTC. The chain employs TRBV7-9 and TRBJ2-1; 9 nucleotides align to TRBD2. Germline assignment: CDR1 SEHNR and CDR2 FQNEAQ (reference sequence). The CDR3 has 16 amino acids. The junction had 11 bases not matched to a gene; V was cut back by 4 bases and J by 7 bases.